Detailed here is one T cell receptor beta chain. This sample is part of a study of blood T cell repertoires in COVID-19. Clones were read by immunoSEQ multiplex PCR, and TCRdb kept only the in-frame ones, dropping some. The sample contains over 200,000 clones, 70% to 75% of which appear only once. This TCR was recovered from an elderly woman with acute or convalescent COVID-19. The sample was peripheral blood.

CDR3 region: CATPRGARGYTF. The CDR3 coding sequence is TGTGCCACCCCCAGGGGGGCGCGTGGCTACACCTTC. The V call is TRBV28, the J call TRBJ1-2; 7 positions agree with TRBD1. After removal of 10 bases from V and 7 bases from J, the junction contained 9 bases not matched to a gene. The CDR3 totals 12 residues. In germline, CDR1 is MDHEN, CDR2 SYDVKM.